One and the same sample provided the 19 T cell receptor beta chains below, sequenced in a study of T cell responses to AZD1222 COVID-19 vaccine. Measured with immunoSEQ multiplex PCR; TCRdb has only the in-frame clones, and not every one. Of 60,000 to 85,000 clones in the sample, roughly 85% were seen once. The input for sequencing was peripheral blood, taken on day 0 of AZD1222 vaccination. All receptors come from an adult in good health.

The chain carries TRBV11-2 and TRBJ2-2, with D unresolved. The germline V gene has CDR1 SGHAT and CDR2 FQNNGV. The CDR3 runs 11 residues. V dropped 3 bases and J dropped 8 bases, with 4 bases sitting between them. The CDR3 nucleotides are TGTGCCAGCAGCTTTTGGGGGGAGCTGTTTTTT. Protein product: CASSFWGELFF. The variable domain in full, with the rest retrieved from reference TRBV11-2 and TRBJ2-2, is EAGVAQSPRYKIIEKRQSVAFWCNPISGHATLYWYQQILGQGPKLLIQFQNNGVVDDSQLPKDRFSAERLKGVDSTLKIQPAKLEDSAVYLCASSFWGELFFGEGSRLTVL.

As concerns this clone: No conserved phenylalanine or tryptophan ends this CDR3, so it is likely a read error. The DNA is left out, because the CDR3 cannot be placed on it with certainty; the CDR3 is given as TCRdb lists it. The rearrangement joins TRBV5-7 to TRBJ2-7; TRBD2 is the table's D call and was not checked against the DNA. Being an ORF, TRBV5-7 has a function that is uncertain. 14 amino acids form the CDR3, both terminal residues included. CDR3 sequence: CASSLDRSLDSPLS.

V is TRBV7-8 and J is TRBJ1-5; possible D gene TRBD1, 5 bases. This CDR3 contains 15 residues. Per the germline V gene, CDR1 is SGHVS and CDR2 is FQNEAQ. V was clipped by 0 bases and J by 5 bases, with 11 bases between them. The CDR3 loop reads CASSLARGNDQPQHF. As DNA, the CDR3 is TGTGCCAGCAGCTTAGCGCGGGGCAACGATCAGCCCCAGCATTTT.

The J gene is TRBJ1-2, the V gene TRBV12-3 or TRBV12-4; D might be TRBD1 (5 bases). The CDR3 length is 13 residues. The germline V and J ends were trimmed by 4 bases and 6 bases, with 12 bases remaining between them. Written as DNA, the CDR3 is TGTGCCAGCAGTTATACCGGGACCAATGGCTACACCTTC. Amino acid sequence: CASSYTGTNGYTF.

The rearrangement uses TRBV6-5 and TRBJ1-2; 8 bases line up with TRBD1. J gave up 5 bases and V 10 bases, and 9 bases lay outside the gene matches. Per the germline V gene, CDR1 is MNHEY and CDR2 is SVGAGI. The CDR3 length is 13 residues. In nucleotides, the CDR3 is TGTGCCACCGTGGACAGGGTGGGATATGGCTACACCTTC. Its translation is CATVDRVGYGYTF.

Notes on this clone: Within the sample, other DNA sequences also encode this same CDR3. The V and J genes are TRBV30 and TRBJ2-3; D is undetermined. The CDR3 loop spans 12 amino acids. Germline V gene data show CDR1 as GTSNPN and CDR2 as SVGIG (reference sequence). V lost 1 base to trimming and J lost 0 bases, with 2 bases between them. The CDR3 loop is CAWSGSTDTQYF. The CDR3 DNA is TGTGCCTGGAGTGGGAGCACAGATACGCAGTATTTT.

The chain's CDR3 is CASLAYQDTEAFF. Here the CDR3 DNA reads TGTGCCAGCCTCGCGTATCAGGACACTGAAGCTTTCTTT. The genes are TRBV25-1 and TRBJ1-1; D unclear. This CDR3 comprises 13 residues. Trimming removed 8 bases at V and 3 bases at J, with 13 bases between. The germline CDR1 and CDR2 sequences are MGHDK and SYGVNS.

This chain connects TRBV19 to TRBJ2-3; D is ambiguous. V dropped 0 bases and J dropped 2 bases, with 9 bases sitting between them. The germline V gene encodes CDR1 LNHDA and CDR2 SQIVND (reference sequence). The CDR3 is 15 residues long. The CDR3 protein is CASSIDRGHTDTQYF. As DNA, the CDR3 is TGTGCCAGTAGTATAGATCGCGGTCACACAGATACGCAGTATTTT. Drawing the rest from reference TRBV19 and TRBJ2-3, the complete variable domain is DGGITQSPKYLFRKEGQNVTLSCEQNLNHDAMYWYRQDPGQGLRLIYYSQIVNDFQKGDIAEGYSVSREKKESFPLTVTSAQKNPTAFYLCASSIDRGHTDTQYFGPGTRLTVL.

In its sample, this clone was seen once. The genes are TRBV7-9 and TRBJ2-3; 8 bases map to TRBD2. CDR3 size: 16 residues. The germline V gene encodes CDR1 SEHNR and CDR2 FQNEAQ (reference sequence). V shed 5 bases and J 1 base; nucleotides not matched to a gene: 8. The CDR3 region is CASSPGLAWGTDTQYF. Written as DNA, the CDR3 is TGTGCCAGCAGCCCCGGACTAGCCTGGGGCACAGATACGCAGTATTTT.

The count of this clone is one. This chain uses TRBV19 with TRBJ1-1; D is unresolved. Germline assignment: CDR1 LNHDA and CDR2 SQIVND (reference sequence). This CDR3 is built from 12 residues. V shed 1 base and J shed 1 base, with 1 base lying between them. Here the CDR3 reads CASSIGNTEAFF. CDR3 sequence (DNA): TGTGCCAGTAGTATAGGGAACACTGAAGCTTTCTTT.

The V call is TRBV5-4, the J call TRBJ1-6; weak D call: TRBD1 (6 bases). CDR3 size: 18 residues. V gave up 0 bases and J gave up 8 bases, with 21 bases separating them. Germline V gene lookup returns CDR1 SGHNT and CDR2 YYREEE (reference sequence). CDR3 protein: CASSLVGTHEIGDSPLHF. The DNA of the CDR3 is TGTGCCAGCAGCTTGGTCGGGACACACGAAATTGGTGATTCACCCCTCCACTTT.

The J gene is TRBJ1-5, the V gene TRBV5-1, with a tentative D call TRBD1 (5 bases). CDR1 and CDR2 from the germline V gene are SGHRS and YFSETQ. The ends were cut back, 4 bases at V and 5 bases at J, with 13 bases in the middle. This CDR3 spans 14 amino acids. The CDR3 DNA reads TGCGCCAGCAGCCCTGCGGGGGGGGATCAGCCCCAGCATTTT. Translating gives CASSPAGGDQPQHF.

The chain has TRBV13 and TRBJ2-5, with 10 bases lining up with TRBD1. The CDR3 has 14 residues. The V gene's germline CDR1 is PRHDT and CDR2 FYEKMQ (reference sequence). Losses at the gene ends were 4 bases for V and 5 bases for J; bases not matched to a gene: 4. The CDR3 DNA reads as TGTGCCAGCAGCTCGGGACAGGGGTGGGAGACCCAGTACTTC. As protein: CASSSGQGWETQYF.

This chain uses TRBV19 with TRBJ1-5, with a possible D match to TRBD1 (6 bases). Germline CDR1 is LNHDA and CDR2 is SQIVND (reference sequence). V shed 3 bases and J shed 4 bases, with 16 bases lying between them. CDR3 length: 16 residues. The CDR3 protein is CASSMVGGGWNQPQHF. The CDR3 nucleotides are TGTGCCAGTAGTATGGTGGGTGGGGGCTGGAATCAGCCCCAGCATTTT.

This clone was recorded a few times. The chain recombines TRBV3-1 (or the pseudogene TRBV3-2) with TRBJ1-3; 8 bases fit TRBD1. Looked up from germline, CDR1 is LGHDT and CDR2 is YNNKEL (reference sequence). Trimming at V came to 5 bases and at J to 2 bases, leaving 5 bases not matched to a gene. This CDR3 is 15 amino acids long. CDR3 DNA: TGTGCCAGCAGCAGACAGGGGAATGCTGGAAACACCATATATTTT. This sequence encodes CASSRQGNAGNTIYF.

The chain uses TRBV4-1 and TRBJ2-7; 7 bases fit TRBD2. The CDR3 spans 15 residues. Germline lookup yields CDR1 MGHRA and CDR2 YSYEKL. V lost 1 base and J lost 3; bases outside the gene matches: 6. CDR3 bases: TGCGCCAGCAGCCAAGGGGAGGGATCTCACTACGAGCAGTACTTC. This translates into CASSQGEGSHYEQYF.

The chain is built from TRBV5-1 and TRBJ2-5, with 9 bases aligning to TRBD1. Germline CDR1 SGHRS, CDR2 YFSETQ. Losses at the gene ends were 1 base for V and 8 bases for J; bases not matched to a gene: 3. The CDR3 is 13 residues long. In nucleotides, the CDR3 is TGCGCCAGCAGCTTGATGGGACAGGGAACCCAGTACTTC. Translation gives CASSLMGQGTQYF.

The chain carries TRBV9 and TRBJ2-7; TRBD2 might be the D (5 bases). The CDR3 contains 15 residues. Germline V gene data show CDR1 as SGDLS and CDR2 as YYNGEE. V was shortened by 0 bases and J by 5 bases, with 15 bases between the two germline ends. In nucleotides, the CDR3 is TGTGCCAGCAGCGTAGATGCAGGTGGACTCCACGAGCAGTACTTC. This gives the protein CASSVDAGGLHEQYF.

The rearrangement links TRBV5-1 to TRBJ2-1, with TRBD2 matching 16 bases. V gave up 4 bases and J gave up 9 bases; unmatched junction bases: 10. Germline CDR1 SGHRS, CDR2 YFSETQ. CDR3 length: 17 residues. The CDR3 region is CASSIGTSGGAFPEQFF. CDR3 nucleotides: TGCGCCAGCAGCATAGGGACTAGCGGGGGGGCTTTTCCTGAGCAGTTCTTC.